A single sample gave rise to the 9 T cell receptor beta chains below, sequenced in a study of cytomegalovirus exposure and HLA in healthy donors. Researchers ran the PCR with 60 Vbeta and 13 Jbeta primers. Libraries were prepared by immunoSEQ multiplex PCR; TCRdb keeps only in-frame clonotypes and omits some of them. Among roughly 56,000 clones listed, 65% to 85% were seen once. Sequencing was done on a sample of PBMCs. The receptor source for this set is a boy between 5 and 17 years old in good health and CMV-seropositive.

This clone was counted once. The chain is built from TRBV29-1 and TRBJ2-2; 7 nucleotides align to TRBD1. The germline gives CDR1 SQVTM, CDR2 ANQGSEA. This CDR3 has 13 residues. V lost 7 bases and J lost 4; bases outside the gene matches: 6. The CDR3, as DNA: TGCAGCGGTCAGACAGGGACCACCGGGGAGCTGTTTTTT. Translated: CSGQTGTTGELFF.

This clone has just one count. The J gene is TRBJ2-4, the V gene TRBV14; no definite D call. The germline V gene has CDR1 SGHDN and CDR2 FVKESK. The CDR3 runs to 12 residues. V shed 3 bases and J shed 10 bases, with 10 bases lying between them. The CDR3 bases are TGTGCCAGCAGCCAGGCAGGCAGTATTCAGTACTTC. Translation: CASSQAGSIQYF.

This clone appeared a few times. The chain carries TRBV2 and TRBJ1-5; 7 bases map to TRBD1. V was pared by 5 bases and J by 1 base, with 2 bases of the junction left unmatched. The CDR3 has 14 residues. The germline V gene encodes CDR1 SNHLY and CDR2 FYNNEI. The CDR3 sequence is CASSRDSSNQPQHF. CDR3 sequence (DNA): TGTGCCAGCAGTAGGGACAGCAGCAATCAGCCCCAGCATTTT.

This clone has only one observation. The chain links TRBV6-6 to TRBJ1-1, with D tentatively TRBD1 (6 bases). The CDR3 has 12 residues. The germline V and J ends were trimmed by 6 bases and 8 bases, with 13 bases remaining between them. CDR1 is MNHNY and CDR2 is SVGAGI in the germline V gene (reference sequence). The CDR3 DNA follows: TGTGCCAGCAGAACGGCGGGGGCAGAAGCTTTCTTT. Protein: CASRTAGAEAFF.

The chain uses TRBV5-4 and TRBJ1-2; the D is unclear. CDR3 length: 12 residues. Germline lookup yields CDR1 SGHNT and CDR2 YYREEE (reference sequence). The ends were cut back, 1 base at V and 7 bases at J, with 8 bases in the middle. The CDR3 coding sequence is TGTGCCAGCAGCTTGCCCCCGGGTGGCTACACCTTC. Translated, it gives CASSLPPGGYTF.

The CDR3 loop reads CASSEHREFSPLHF. In DNA, the CDR3 is TGCGCCAGCAGTGAGCACAGAGAATTTTCACCCCTCCACTTT. V usage is TRBV10-2 and J usage is TRBJ1-6; D call uncertain. Looked up from germline, CDR1 is WSHSY and CDR2 is SAAADI. Trimming left V 2 bases short and J 9 bases short, with 11 bases between. The CDR3 has 14 amino acids.

As concerns this clone: Germline and junction disagree at one end, which may indicate a read error. The CDR3: CSSSFLTAGSPLHF. Written as DNA, the CDR3 is TGTTCCAGCAGCTTTTTGACAGCGGGTTCACCCCTCCACTTT. This chain uses TRBV7-9 with TRBJ1-6, with D possibly matching TRBD1 (5 bases). The CDR3 consists of 14 residues. CDR1 and CDR2 from the germline V gene are SEHNR and FQNEAQ (reference sequence).

This chain uses TRBV6-1 with TRBJ1-6; the match to TRBD1 covers 7 bases. Germline CDR1 is MNHNS and CDR2 is SASEGT. CDR3 length: 14 residues. Trimming took 5 bases from V and 8 from J; bases not matched to a gene: 6. CDR3 protein: CASSLTGADSPLHF. CDR3 nucleotides: TGTGCCAGCAGTCTAACAGGGGCGGATTCACCCCTCCACTTT.

CDR3 nucleotide sequence: TGTGCCAGCAGTTTAATTGGGGGGGACAGGGATGGTTCACCCCTCCACTTT. Amino acids: CASSLIGGDRDGSPLHF. The chain combines TRBV28 with TRBJ1-6; TRBD1 aligns across 9 bases. V lost 2 bases and J lost 9; bases outside the gene matches: 11. The germline V gene has CDR1 MDHEN and CDR2 SYDVKM. CDR3 size: 17 residues.